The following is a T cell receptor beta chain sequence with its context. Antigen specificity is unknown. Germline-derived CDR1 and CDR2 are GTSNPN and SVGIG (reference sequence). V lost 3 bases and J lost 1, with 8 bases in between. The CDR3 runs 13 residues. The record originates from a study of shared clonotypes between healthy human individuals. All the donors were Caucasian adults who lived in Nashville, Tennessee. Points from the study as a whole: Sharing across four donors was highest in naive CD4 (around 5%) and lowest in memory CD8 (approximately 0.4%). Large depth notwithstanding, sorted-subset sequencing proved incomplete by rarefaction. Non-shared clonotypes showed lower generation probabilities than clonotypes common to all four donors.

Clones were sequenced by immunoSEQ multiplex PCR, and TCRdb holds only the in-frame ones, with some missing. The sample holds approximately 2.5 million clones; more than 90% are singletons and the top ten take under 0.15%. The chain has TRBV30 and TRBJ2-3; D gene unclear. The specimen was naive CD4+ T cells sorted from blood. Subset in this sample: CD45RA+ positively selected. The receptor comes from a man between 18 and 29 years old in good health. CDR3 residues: CAWRQGGTDTQYF. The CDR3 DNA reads TGTGCCTGGAGACAAGGCGGCACAGATACGCAGTATTTT.